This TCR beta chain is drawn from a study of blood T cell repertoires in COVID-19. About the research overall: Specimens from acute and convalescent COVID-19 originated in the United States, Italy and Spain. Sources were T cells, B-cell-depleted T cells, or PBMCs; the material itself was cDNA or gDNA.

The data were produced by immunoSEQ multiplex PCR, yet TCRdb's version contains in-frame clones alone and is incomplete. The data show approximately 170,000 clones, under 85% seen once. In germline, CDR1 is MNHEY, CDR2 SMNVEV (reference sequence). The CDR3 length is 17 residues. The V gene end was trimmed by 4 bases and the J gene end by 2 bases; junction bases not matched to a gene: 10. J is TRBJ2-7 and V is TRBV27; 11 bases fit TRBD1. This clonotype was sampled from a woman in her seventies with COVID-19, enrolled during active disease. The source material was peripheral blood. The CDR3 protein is CASSSYRTGGRTYEQYF. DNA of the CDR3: TGTGCCAGCAGTTCGTACCGGACAGGGGGCCGGACCTACGAGCAGTACTTC.